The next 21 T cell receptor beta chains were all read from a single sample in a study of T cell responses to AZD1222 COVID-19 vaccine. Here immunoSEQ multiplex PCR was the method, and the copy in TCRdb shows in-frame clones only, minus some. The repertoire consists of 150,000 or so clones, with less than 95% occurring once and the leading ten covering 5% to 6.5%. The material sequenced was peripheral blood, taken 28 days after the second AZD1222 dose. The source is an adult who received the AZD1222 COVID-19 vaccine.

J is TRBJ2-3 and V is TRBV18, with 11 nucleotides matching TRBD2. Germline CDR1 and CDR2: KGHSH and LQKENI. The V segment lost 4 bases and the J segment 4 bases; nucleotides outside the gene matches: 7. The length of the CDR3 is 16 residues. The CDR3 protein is CASSRELAGGADTQYF. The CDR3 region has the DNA TGTGCCAGCTCACGAGAGCTAGCGGGGGGAGCAGATACGCAGTATTTT.

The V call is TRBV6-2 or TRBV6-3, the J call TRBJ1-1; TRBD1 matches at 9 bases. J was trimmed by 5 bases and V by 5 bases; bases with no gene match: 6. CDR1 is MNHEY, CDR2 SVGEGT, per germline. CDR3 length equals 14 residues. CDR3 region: CASSQQGARTEAFF. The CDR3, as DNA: TGTGCCAGCAGTCAACAGGGGGCGAGGACTGAAGCTTTCTTT.

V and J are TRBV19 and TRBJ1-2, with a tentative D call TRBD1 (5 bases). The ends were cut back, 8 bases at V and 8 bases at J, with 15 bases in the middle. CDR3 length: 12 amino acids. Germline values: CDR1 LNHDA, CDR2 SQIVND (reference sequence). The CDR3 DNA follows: TGTGCCAGTCTTGGACAAAGTGGGGGCTACACCTTC. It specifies CASLGQSGGYTF.

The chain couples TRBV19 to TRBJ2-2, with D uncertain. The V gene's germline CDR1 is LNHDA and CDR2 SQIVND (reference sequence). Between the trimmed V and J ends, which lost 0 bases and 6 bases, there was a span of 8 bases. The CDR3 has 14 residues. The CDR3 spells CASSIDSKPGELFF. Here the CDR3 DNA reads TGTGCCAGTAGTATAGATTCGAAGCCCGGGGAGCTGTTTTTT.

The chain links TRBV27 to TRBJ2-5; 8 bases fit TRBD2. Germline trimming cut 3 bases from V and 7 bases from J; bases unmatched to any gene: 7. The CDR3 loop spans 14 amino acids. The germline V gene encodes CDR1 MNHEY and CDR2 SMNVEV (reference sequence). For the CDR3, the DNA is TGTGCCAGCAGTTTGTCGCGGGGGGACGGGACCCAGTACTTC. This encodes CASSLSRGDGTQYF.

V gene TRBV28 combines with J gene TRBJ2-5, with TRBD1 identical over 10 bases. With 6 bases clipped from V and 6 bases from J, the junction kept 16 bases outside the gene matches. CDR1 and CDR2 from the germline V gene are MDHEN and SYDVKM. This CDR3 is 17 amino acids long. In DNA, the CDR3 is TGTGCCAGCAGCCCGAGGGGGACAGGGGAGGGTGAAAAGACCCAGTACTTC. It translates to CASSPRGTGEGEKTQYF.

The CDR3 reads CASSPIRLRDNTEAFF. CDR3 coding DNA: TGTGCCAGCAGCCCTATTAGGTTAAGGGATAACACTGAAGCTTTCTTT. The V call is TRBV27, the J call TRBJ1-1; D not certain. CDR1 and CDR2 from the germline V gene are MNHEY and SMNVEV (reference sequence). The germline V and J ends were trimmed by 6 bases and 2 bases, with 19 bases remaining between them. The CDR3 is made up of 16 amino acids.

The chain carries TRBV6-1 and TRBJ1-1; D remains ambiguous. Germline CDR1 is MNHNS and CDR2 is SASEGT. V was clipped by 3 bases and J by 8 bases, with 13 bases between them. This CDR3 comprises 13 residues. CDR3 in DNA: TGTGCCAGCAGTGAGTGGAGGAGAGCAGAAGCTTTCTTT. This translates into CASSEWRRAEAFF.

The CDR3 DNA reads as TGTGCCAGCTCACCACCTCGCGGGGACGGTTACGAGCAGTACTTC. This gives the protein CASSPPRGDGYEQYF. The chain uses TRBV18 and TRBJ2-7, with D possibly TRBD2 on 6 matching bases. V was clipped by 0 bases and J by 4 bases, with 13 bases between them. Germline CDR1 is KGHSH and CDR2 is LQKENI. The CDR3 spans 15 residues.

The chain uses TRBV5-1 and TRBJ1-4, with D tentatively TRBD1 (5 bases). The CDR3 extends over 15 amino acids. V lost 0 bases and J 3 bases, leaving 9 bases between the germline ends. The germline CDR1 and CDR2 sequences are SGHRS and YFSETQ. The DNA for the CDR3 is TGCGCCAGCAGCTTGGTTGGGGCGCCTAATGAAAAACTGTTTTTT. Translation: CASSLVGAPNEKLFF. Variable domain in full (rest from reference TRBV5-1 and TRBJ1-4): KAGVTQTPRYLIKTRGQQVTLSCSPISGHRSVSWYQQTPGQGLQFLFEYFSETQRNKGNFPGRFSGRQFSNSRSEMNVSTLELGDSALYLCASSLVGAPNEKLFFGSGTQLSVL.

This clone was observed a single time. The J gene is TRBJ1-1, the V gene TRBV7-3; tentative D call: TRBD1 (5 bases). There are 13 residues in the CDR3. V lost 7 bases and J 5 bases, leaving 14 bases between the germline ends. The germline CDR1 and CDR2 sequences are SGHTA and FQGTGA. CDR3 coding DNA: TGTGCCAGCAACTTGGGGCCCGGGACTGAAGCTTTCTTT. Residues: CASNLGPGTEAFF.

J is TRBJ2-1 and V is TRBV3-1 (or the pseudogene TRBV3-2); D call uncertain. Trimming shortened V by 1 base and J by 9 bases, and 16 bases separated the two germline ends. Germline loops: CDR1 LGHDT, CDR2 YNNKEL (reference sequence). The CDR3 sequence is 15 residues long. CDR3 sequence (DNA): TGTGCCAGCAGCCAAGTGCCGATCCCGGGCGGTGAGCAGTTCTTC. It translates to CASSQVPIPGGEQFF.

The CDR3 reads CASSIGTSGRNEQFF. Written as DNA, the CDR3 is TGTGCCAGTAGTATTGGGACTAGCGGGAGGAATGAGCAGTTCTTC. V is TRBV19 and J is TRBJ2-1, with TRBD2 matching over 15 bases. The CDR3 consists of 15 residues. Unmatched junction bases numbered 1, after V lost 3 bases and J lost 7 bases. The germline V gene has CDR1 LNHDA and CDR2 SQIVND (reference sequence).

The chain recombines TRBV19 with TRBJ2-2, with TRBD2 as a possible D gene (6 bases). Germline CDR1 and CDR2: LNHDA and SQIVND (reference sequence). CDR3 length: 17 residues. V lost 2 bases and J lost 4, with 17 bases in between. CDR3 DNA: TGTGCCAGTAGTATACTCGGAGGGCAGGGTCGCACCGGGGAGCTGTTTTTT. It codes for CASSILGGQGRTGELFF.

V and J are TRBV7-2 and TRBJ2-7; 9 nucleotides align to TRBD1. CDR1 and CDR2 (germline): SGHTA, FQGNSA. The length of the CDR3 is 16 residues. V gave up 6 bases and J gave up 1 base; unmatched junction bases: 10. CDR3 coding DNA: TGTGCCAGCAGGCCCCAGGGACAGGGAGGATCCTACGAGCAGTACTTC. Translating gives CASRPQGQGGSYEQYF. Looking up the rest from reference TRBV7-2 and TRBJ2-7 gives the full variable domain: GAGVSQSPSNKVTEKGKDVELRCDPISGHTALYWYRQSLGQGLEFLIYFQGNSAPDKSGLPSDRFSAERTGGSVSTLTIQRTQQEDSAVYLCASRPQGQGGSYEQYFGPGTRLTVT.

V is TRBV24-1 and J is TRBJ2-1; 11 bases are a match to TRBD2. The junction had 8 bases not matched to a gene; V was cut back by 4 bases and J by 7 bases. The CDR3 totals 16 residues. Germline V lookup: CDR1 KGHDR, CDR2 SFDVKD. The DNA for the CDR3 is TGTGCCACCAGTGACCCTGGGACTAGCGGCCTAAATGAGCAGTTCTTC. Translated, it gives CATSDPGTSGLNEQFF.

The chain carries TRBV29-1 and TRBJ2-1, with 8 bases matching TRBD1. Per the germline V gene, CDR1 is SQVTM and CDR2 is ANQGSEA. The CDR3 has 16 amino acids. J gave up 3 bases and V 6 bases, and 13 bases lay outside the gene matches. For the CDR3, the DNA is TGCAGCGTCCCCGGGTGGTGTGGGACAGGCTACAATGAGCAGTTCTTC. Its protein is CSVPGWCGTGYNEQFF.

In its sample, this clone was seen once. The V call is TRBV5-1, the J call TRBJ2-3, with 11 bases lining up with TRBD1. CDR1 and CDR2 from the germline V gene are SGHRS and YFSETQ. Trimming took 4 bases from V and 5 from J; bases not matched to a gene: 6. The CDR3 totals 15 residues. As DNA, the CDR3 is TGCGCCAGCAGCGGCGGACAGGGGGCTTTAGATACGCAGTATTTT. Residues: CASSGGQGALDTQYF.

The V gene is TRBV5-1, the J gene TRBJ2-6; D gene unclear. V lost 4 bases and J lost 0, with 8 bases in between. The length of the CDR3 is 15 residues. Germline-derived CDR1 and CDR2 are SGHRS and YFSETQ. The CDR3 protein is CASSRMASGANVLTF. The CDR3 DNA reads TGCGCCAGCAGCCGCATGGCCTCTGGGGCCAACGTCCTGACTTTC.

CDR3 sequence reads: CASSEQATNYGYTF. Here the CDR3 DNA reads TGTGCCAGCAGCGAACAGGCCACTAACTATGGCTACACCTTC. The rearrangement joins TRBV5-6 to TRBJ1-2; possible D gene TRBD1, 5 bases. Germline CDR1 reads SGHDT; CDR2 reads YYEEEE. The length of the CDR3 is 14 residues. The V and J ends lost 4 bases and 0 bases respectively, with 10 bases between them.

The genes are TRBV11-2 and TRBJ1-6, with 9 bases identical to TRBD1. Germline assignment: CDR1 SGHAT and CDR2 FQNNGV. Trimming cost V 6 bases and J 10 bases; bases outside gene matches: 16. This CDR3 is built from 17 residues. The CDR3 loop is CASSWLGIGTGRSPLHF. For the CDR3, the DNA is TGTGCCAGCAGTTGGTTAGGGATTGGGACAGGGAGATCACCCCTCCACTTT.